The 31 T cell receptor beta chains given below trace back to one sample, sequenced in a study of T cell changes during pregnancy in multiple sclerosis. This table comes from immunoSEQ multiplex PCR, and its TCRdb copy is limited to in-frame clones, with some not included. The table has 49,000 or so clones, 94% seen once. The source material was CD8+ T cells from peripheral blood mononuclear cells, sampled before pregnancy. The origin of the receptors is a female donor with multiple sclerosis, enrolled in a pregnancy study.

The rearrangement joins TRBV7-9 to TRBJ2-1; maybe TRBD1 (5 bases). Trimming pared 2 bases from V and 6 bases from J, leaving 5 bases between. Germline CDR1 and CDR2: SEHNR and FQNEAQ (reference sequence). The CDR3 has 12 amino acids. The CDR3 bases are TGTGCCAGCAGCTTACAGGGCAATGAGCAGTTCTTC. Translated: CASSLQGNEQFF.

The rearrangement joins TRBV7-6 to TRBJ2-7; TRBD2 agrees at 8 bases. Germline lookup yields CDR1 SGHVS and CDR2 FNYEAQ. The CDR3 is 13 amino acids. Trimming cost V 5 bases and J 5 bases; bases outside gene matches: 5. CDR3 sequence (DNA): TGTGCCAGCAGCACCGGACTAGCTAACGAGCAGTACTTC. This codes for CASSTGLANEQYF. The whole variable domain, filled in from reference TRBV7-6 and TRBJ2-7, reads GAGVSQSPRYKVTKRGQDVALRCDPISGHVSLYWYRQALGQGPEFLTYFNYEAQQDKSGLPNDRFSAERPEGSISTLTIQRTEQRDSAMYRCASSTGLANEQYFGPGTRLTVT.

This clone appeared once. V is TRBV2 and J is TRBJ2-7, with 11 positions matching TRBD2. Looked up from germline, CDR1 is SNHLY and CDR2 is FYNNEI. The CDR3 is 16 amino acids. Trimming at V came to 8 bases and at J to 2 bases, leaving 11 bases not matched to a gene. CDR3 in amino acids: CASGGLAGFITYEQYF. Here the CDR3 DNA reads TGTGCCAGCGGCGGACTAGCGGGTTTTATCACCTACGAGCAGTACTTC.

The CDR3 sequence is CASSLRGGQTYNEQFF. The CDR3 nucleotides are TGTGCCAGCAGCTTAAGGGGCGGACAAACCTACAATGAGCAGTTCTTC. The chain links TRBV7-9 to TRBJ2-1, with D perhaps matching TRBD1 (5 bases). Looked up from germline, CDR1 is SEHNR and CDR2 is FQNEAQ (reference sequence). The CDR3 has 16 residues. Trimming took 2 bases from V and 2 from J, leaving 13 bases between them.

This chain links TRBV27 with TRBJ2-2; 9 nucleotides line up with TRBD2. The CDR3 has 17 residues. Germline lookup yields CDR1 MNHEY and CDR2 SMNVEV (reference sequence). V lost 2 bases to trimming and J lost 5 bases; unmatched junction nucleotides: 9. The CDR3: CASSLAGGPGWTGELFF. The CDR3 region has the DNA TGTGCCAGCAGTTTAGCGGGAGGGCCCGGGTGGACCGGGGAGCTGTTTTTT.

V and J are TRBV5-6 and TRBJ1-6, with 9 bases matching TRBD1. Germline V CDR1 and CDR2: SGHDT, YYEEEE. The CDR3 consists of 15 residues. V lost 4 bases and J lost 7; bases outside the gene matches: 6. The CDR3 nucleotides are TGTGCCAGCAGCGATGGACAGGGGCCGAATTCACCCCTCCACTTT. Its translation: CASSDGQGPNSPLHF.

This clone has just a few counts. The V gene is TRBV6-5, the J gene TRBJ1-3, with 7 bases identical to TRBD1. The CDR3 runs 15 residues. V shed 6 bases, J shed 2 bases, and the junction held 7 bases outside the gene matches. The germline V gene has CDR1 MNHEY and CDR2 SVGAGI. CDR3 nucleotides: TGTGCCAGCAGAGTCGGGACAGAAGCTGGAAACACCATATATTTT. Translating gives CASRVGTEAGNTIYF.

J is TRBJ2-7 and V is TRBV6-1; maybe TRBD2 (6 bases). The V end was cut by 6 bases, the J end by 1 base, with 16 bases between. The CDR3 has 15 amino acids. CDR1 is MNHNS and CDR2 is SASEGT in the germline V gene. CDR3 loop: CASRRRDPLSYEQYF. For the CDR3, the DNA is TGTGCCAGCAGGAGGAGGGATCCACTTTCCTACGAGCAGTACTTC.

The genes are TRBV19 and TRBJ2-1, with 10 bases fitting TRBD2. The V gene end was trimmed by 9 bases and the J gene end by 6 bases; junction bases not matched to a gene: 5. This CDR3 is 13 amino acids long. Germline CDR1 is LNHDA and CDR2 is SQIVND (reference sequence). The CDR3 nucleotides are TGTGCCAGCTCTAGCGGGAGCGTCAATGAGCAGTTCTTC. It encodes CASSSGSVNEQFF. Full variable domain (outside the CDR3, taken from reference TRBV19 and TRBJ2-1): DGGITQSPKYLFRKEGQNVTLSCEQNLNHDAMYWYRQDPGQGLRLIYYSQIVNDFQKGDIAEGYSVSREKKESFPLTVTSAQKNPTAFYLCASSSGSVNEQFFGPGTRLTVL.

This chain links TRBV9 with TRBJ1-1, with a possible D match to TRBD1 (6 bases). V gave up 2 bases and J gave up 5 bases, with 16 bases separating them. The V gene's germline CDR1 is SGDLS and CDR2 YYNGEE. The length of the CDR3 is 15 residues. For the CDR3, the DNA is TGTGCCAGCAGCGTGGTTAAGGGGGAGGGGACTGAAGCTTTCTTT. Translated: CASSVVKGEGTEAFF.

The CDR3 nucleotides are TGTGCCAGCAGTGAACTAGCGAACAATGAGCAGTTCTTC. Its protein product is CASSELANNEQFF. V usage is TRBV2 and J usage is TRBJ2-1; TRBD2 might be the D (6 bases). V lost 2 bases and J 5 bases, leaving 7 bases between the germline ends. This CDR3 has 13 residues. Germline CDR1 reads SNHLY; CDR2 reads FYNNEI.

The rearrangement joins TRBV19 to TRBJ2-7; D possibly corresponds to TRBD1 (5 bases). Trimming took 5 bases from V and 2 from J, leaving 10 bases between them. The germline CDR1 and CDR2 sequences are LNHDA and SQIVND (reference sequence). The CDR3 extends over 13 amino acids. The CDR3 region has the DNA TGTGCCAGTAGTTGGACATCCACCTACGAGCAGTACTTC. Translation: CASSWTSTYEQYF.

The chain employs TRBV6-4 and TRBJ2-1; no reliable D call. The V end lost 8 bases, the J end lost 5 bases, and 10 bases lay between the germline ends. In germline, CDR1 is MRHNA, CDR2 SNTAGT. CDR3 length: 12 amino acids. CDR3 DNA: TGTGCCAGCGGCGACACACACAATGAGCAGTTCTTC. Translating it yields CASGDTHNEQFF.

The V gene is TRBV6-6, the J gene TRBJ1-3, with D possibly being TRBD1 (5 bases). Germline V gene data show CDR1 as MNHNY and CDR2 as SVGAGI (reference sequence). Trimming stripped 6 bases from V and 4 bases from J, with 13 bases between. The CDR3 consists of 14 residues. This chain's CDR3 is CASSTDGGGNTIYF. DNA of the CDR3: TGTGCCAGCAGCACCGACGGGGGGGGAAACACCATATATTTT.

As DNA, the CDR3 is TGTGCCAGCAGCGCCGGCTCGGGTAATGAAAAACTGTTTTTT. Residues: CASSAGSGNEKLFF. The chain couples TRBV9 to TRBJ1-4; D call uncertain. V lost 3 bases and J lost 4, with 10 bases in between. The CDR3 is 14 residues long. The germline V gene encodes CDR1 SGDLS and CDR2 YYNGEE.

This chain uses TRBV9 with TRBJ2-7; 7 positions match TRBD2. Per the germline V gene, CDR1 is SGDLS and CDR2 is YYNGEE. J was trimmed by 0 bases and V by 0 bases; bases with no gene match: 3. This CDR3 region has 15 residues. This CDR3 is CASSVGSSGSYEQYF. The DNA for the CDR3 is TGTGCCAGCAGCGTAGGGTCTAGCGGCTCCTACGAGCAGTACTTC.

The chain recombines TRBV4-1 with TRBJ1-4; D call uncertain. The CDR3 contains 14 residues. Germline lookup yields CDR1 MGHRA and CDR2 YSYEKL. Trimming took 1 base from V and 3 from J, leaving 6 bases between them. CDR3 bases: TGCGCCAGCAGCCAAGTTCCAGCTAATGAAAAACTGTTTTTT. Protein product: CASSQVPANEKLFF.

V usage is TRBV6-5 and J usage is TRBJ1-1, with D unresolved. This CDR3 is built from 15 residues. Germline lookup yields CDR1 MNHEY and CDR2 SVGAGI. V lost 3 bases and J lost 2, with 13 bases in between. The CDR3 DNA reads as TGTGCCAGCAGTTATTCGGGGTCGTCAAACACTGAAGCTTTCTTT. As protein: CASSYSGSSNTEAFF.

This sequence joins TRBV7-9 and TRBJ2-1; 11 bases map to TRBD2. V shed 5 bases, J shed 0 bases, and the junction held 0 bases outside the gene matches. The germline CDR1 and CDR2 sequences are SEHNR and FQNEAQ (reference sequence). The CDR3 is made up of 15 amino acids. The CDR3 spells CASSTSGSSYNEQFF. CDR3 nucleotides: TGTGCCAGCAGCACTAGCGGGAGCTCCTACAATGAGCAGTTCTTC.

The chain carries TRBV27 and TRBJ2-7, with 10 bases aligning to TRBD2. Germline values: CDR1 MNHEY, CDR2 SMNVEV (reference sequence). Germline trimming cut 5 bases from V and 3 bases from J; bases unmatched to any gene: 10. The CDR3 is made up of 16 amino acids. CDR3 sequence: CASSVSLSGRGYEQYF. The CDR3 DNA reads TGTGCCAGCAGTGTTTCTCTCAGCGGGAGGGGCTACGAGCAGTACTTC.

The chain links TRBV25-1 to TRBJ2-2; D not resolved. This CDR3 region has 16 residues. Germline V gene lookup returns CDR1 MGHDK and CDR2 SYGVNS. The V and J ends lost 1 base and 3 bases respectively, with 12 bases between them. The CDR3 sequence: CASSESRGEHTGELFF. CDR3 bases: TGTGCCAGCAGTGAATCTCGCGGAGAGCACACCGGGGAGCTGTTTTTT. The full variable domain, its missing parts supplied by reference TRBV25-1 and TRBJ2-2, is EADIYQTPRYLVIGTGKKITLECSQTMGHDKMYWYQQDPGMELHLIHYSYGVNSTEKGDLSSESTVSRIRTEHFPLTLESARPSHTSQYLCASSESRGEHTGELFFGEGSRLTVL.

The V call is TRBV27, the J call TRBJ2-7; 12 bases match TRBD1. The length of the CDR3 is 15 residues. Trimming at V came to 5 bases and at J to 5 bases, leaving 7 bases not matched to a gene. Germline CDR1 and CDR2: MNHEY and SMNVEV (reference sequence). CDR3 protein: CASSLRDRGLDEQYF. The CDR3 coding sequence is TGTGCCAGCAGTCTCCGGGACAGGGGGCTCGACGAGCAGTACTTC.

The rearrangement joins TRBV7-9 to TRBJ2-7, with a tentative D call TRBD2 (5 bases). CDR3 length: 11 amino acids. V dropped 5 bases and J dropped 7 bases, with 9 bases sitting between them. Germline CDR1 is SEHNR and CDR2 is FQNEAQ (reference sequence). The CDR3 DNA reads TGTGCCAGCAGCGCGTCGGGGGAGCAGTACTTC. Translated, it gives CASSASGEQYF.

The chain recombines TRBV2 with TRBJ2-7; D perhaps matches TRBD2 (6 bases). The V end lost 1 base, the J end lost 4 bases, and 14 bases lay between the germline ends. Germline assignment: CDR1 SNHLY and CDR2 FYNNEI. This CDR3 is 15 amino acids long. CDR3 sequence reads: CASSEGRGAGYEQYF. The DNA for the CDR3 is TGTGCCAGCAGTGAAGGGAGGGGTGCCGGGTACGAGCAGTACTTC. The full variable domain, its missing parts supplied by reference TRBV2 and TRBJ2-7, is EPEVTQTPSHQVTQMGQEVILRCVPISNHLYFYWYRQILGQKVEFLVSFYNNEISEKSEIFDDQFSVERPDGSNFTLKIRSTKLEDSAMYFCASSEGRGAGYEQYFGPGTRLTVT.

The V and J genes are TRBV10-1 and TRBJ1-1; D not certain. Between the trimmed V and J ends, which lost 3 bases and 6 bases, there was a span of 8 bases. Per the germline V gene, CDR1 is WNHNN and CDR2 is SYGVQD (reference sequence). This CDR3 contains 12 residues. The CDR3 here is CASSDEWSEAFF. Written as DNA, the CDR3 is TGCGCCAGCAGTGACGAGTGGTCTGAAGCTTTCTTT.

This chain connects TRBV19 to TRBJ2-6; no firm D call. The V and J ends lost 5 bases and 4 bases respectively, with 12 bases between them. The CDR3 has 15 residues. Germline CDR1 is LNHDA and CDR2 is SQIVND (reference sequence). The CDR3 coding sequence is TGTGCCAGTAGTCCCTTCCTGGGCGGGGCCAACGTCCTGACTTTC. Translating gives CASSPFLGGANVLTF.

This chain links TRBV5-1 with TRBJ2-7, with TRBD2 matching over 12 bases. This CDR3 spans 22 amino acids. The J segment lost 3 bases and the V segment lost 1 base, leaving 23 bases of the junction unmatched. Per the germline V gene, CDR1 is SGHRS and CDR2 is YFSETQ. The DNA of the CDR3 is TGCGCCAGCAGCTTGCAATACAACGCCGCTAGGCTAGCGGGAGGGCCCTACTACGAGCAGTACTTC. This codes for CASSLQYNAARLAGGPYYEQYF.

V and J are TRBV4-2 and TRBJ2-7; 9 bases are a match to TRBD2. The CDR3 extends over 16 amino acids. Germline-derived CDR1 and CDR2 are LGHNA and YNFKEQ. J was trimmed by 2 bases and V by 4 bases; bases with no gene match: 9. The CDR3 DNA reads as TGTGCCAGCAGCCCGGACGGCGGGGGGGGCGCCTACGAGCAGTACTTC. It specifies CASSPDGGGGAYEQYF.

In nucleotides, the CDR3 is TGTGCCAGCAGTTTAACTAGTCACCCCTACAATGAGCAGTTCTTC. As protein: CASSLTSHPYNEQFF. The chain links TRBV27 to TRBJ2-1; D perhaps matches TRBD2 (5 bases). This CDR3 contains 15 residues. Germline CDR1 MNHEY, CDR2 SMNVEV (reference sequence). Between the trimmed V and J ends, which lost 2 bases and 2 bases, there was a span of 10 bases.

The genes are TRBV13 and TRBJ1-2; tentative D call: TRBD1 (5 bases). Germline V lookup: CDR1 PRHDT, CDR2 FYEKMQ (reference sequence). The CDR3 totals 15 residues. Trimming pared 2 bases from V and 0 bases from J, leaving 10 bases between. In nucleotides, the CDR3 is TGTGCCAGCAGCTTAAGAGGGGACTCTAACTATGGCTACACCTTC. As protein: CASSLRGDSNYGYTF.

CDR3 amino acids: CASSLNNEQFF. The CDR3 region has the DNA TGTGCCAGCAGCCTCAACAATGAGCAGTTCTTC. The chain joins TRBV4-2 to TRBJ2-1; D is uncertain. V lost 4 bases to trimming and J lost 5 bases, with 3 bases between them. Germline CDR1 and CDR2: LGHNA and YNFKEQ. The CDR3 totals 11 residues.